What follows are 25 T cell receptor beta chains derived from one specimen sequenced in a study of T cell responses to AZD1222 COVID-19 vaccine. Repertoires were generated with immunoSEQ multiplex PCR, while TCRdb's copy carries only in-frame clones and drops some. Here the sample spans about 85,000 clones, 91% being singletons. This material consisted of peripheral blood, taken 28 days after the second AZD1222 dose. The origin of the receptors is an adult who received the AZD1222 COVID-19 vaccine.

This clone was observed a single time. V gene TRBV5-4 combines with J gene TRBJ1-6; no clear D. The length of the CDR3 is 16 residues. The V and J ends lost 1 base and 7 bases respectively, with 15 bases between them. CDR1 is SGHNT, CDR2 YYREEE, per germline (reference sequence). The CDR3, as DNA: TGTGCCAGCAGCTTGATCAGCCGAAGCATAAATTCACCCCTCCACTTT. Its translation is CASSLISRSINSPLHF.

The V call is TRBV7-2, the J call TRBJ2-7, with TRBD2 matching 9 bases. The V and J ends lost 3 bases and 2 bases, in that order; junction bases with no gene match: 2. The CDR3 consists of 14 residues. Germline V gene data show CDR1 as SGHTA and CDR2 as FQGNSA. The CDR3 nucleotides read TGTGCCAGCAGCTTGACTAGCGGTCCCTACGAGCAGTACTTC. The encoded protein is CASSLTSGPYEQYF.

The chain is built from TRBV9 and TRBJ1-2, with D uncertain. Germline CDR1 reads SGDLS; CDR2 reads YYNGEE. CDR3 size: 16 residues. Trimming stripped 3 bases from V and 0 bases from J, with 15 bases between. The CDR3 protein is CASSDLFRGSNYGYTF. CDR3 sequence (DNA): TGTGCCAGCAGCGACCTGTTCCGAGGCTCTAACTATGGCTACACCTTC. The entire variable domain, with the rest obtained from reference TRBV9 and TRBJ1-2, is as follows: DSGVTQTPKHLITATGQRVTLRCSPRSGDLSVYWYQQSLDQGLQFLIQYYNGEERAKGNILERFSAQQFPDLHSELNLSSLELGDSALYFCASSDLFRGSNYGYTFGSGTRLTVV.

This sequence joins TRBV27 and TRBJ2-2; D remains ambiguous. The germline V gene encodes CDR1 MNHEY and CDR2 SMNVEV (reference sequence). Trimming pared 6 bases from V and 0 bases from J, leaving 8 bases between. The CDR3 contains 14 residues. CDR3 residues: CASSPHANTGELFF. The DNA for the CDR3 is TGTGCCAGCAGCCCACACGCGAACACCGGGGAGCTGTTTTTT.

CDR3 amino acids: CATSDPVQRQETQYF. In nucleotides, the CDR3 is TGTGCCACCAGTGACCCTGTCCAGCGGCAAGAGACCCAGTACTTC. The chain uses TRBV24-1 and TRBJ2-5; tentative D call: TRBD2 (5 bases). Germline loops: CDR1 KGHDR, CDR2 SFDVKD. Trimming cost V 4 bases and J 2 bases, with 13 bases left between them. The CDR3 has 15 amino acids.

V and J are TRBV27 and TRBJ2-7, with 8 bases fitting TRBD2. The CDR3 length is 14 residues. The germline V gene has CDR1 MNHEY and CDR2 SMNVEV (reference sequence). Trimming cost V 4 bases and J 2 bases; bases outside gene matches: 4. The CDR3 reads CASSSTGGPYEQYF. The CDR3 region has the DNA TGTGCCAGCAGTTCTACGGGAGGGCCCTACGAGCAGTACTTC.

The chain couples TRBV6-5 to TRBJ2-1; 9 bases map to TRBD2. The CDR3 contains 15 residues. Per the germline V gene, CDR1 is MNHEY and CDR2 is SVGAGI. Unmatched junction bases numbered 9, after V lost 7 bases and J lost 5 bases. The CDR3 nucleotides are TGTGCCAGCACTACAGGGCGGGAGGGTAACAATGAGCAGTTCTTC. The encoded protein is CASTTGREGNNEQFF.

CDR3 residues: CASSFFRGNYNEQFF. The CDR3 DNA reads as TGTGCCAGCAGCTTTTTCCGGGGTAACTACAATGAGCAGTTCTTC. The chain carries TRBV5-8 and TRBJ2-1; tentative D call: TRBD2 (5 bases). Trimming removed 2 bases at V and 3 bases at J, with 12 bases between. Germline assignment: CDR1 SGHTS and CDR2 YDEGEE. The CDR3 has 15 amino acids.

This chain joins TRBV27 and TRBJ2-3; 8 bases agree with TRBD1. Germline V CDR1 and CDR2: MNHEY, SMNVEV (reference sequence). The CDR3 is 15 residues long. The V segment lost 4 bases and the J segment 0 bases; nucleotides outside the gene matches: 3. The CDR3 sequence: CASSWRDRSTDTQYF. In nucleotides, the CDR3 is TGTGCCAGCAGTTGGAGGGACAGGAGCACAGATACGCAGTATTTT.

The sample holds one count of this clone. J is TRBJ2-3 and V is TRBV5-6; D unresolved. The CDR3 is 16 amino acids. The V and J ends lost 4 bases and 0 bases respectively, with 15 bases between them. CDR1 is SGHDT, CDR2 YYEEEE, per germline. The chain's CDR3 is CASSPRSATSTDTQYF. CDR3 bases: TGTGCCAGCAGCCCCAGGAGCGCAACTAGCACAGATACGCAGTATTTT.

Only a few counts were recorded for this clone. J is TRBJ2-5 and V is TRBV4-3; D uncertain. CDR1 and CDR2 from the germline V gene are LGHNA and YSLEER. This CDR3 is built from 14 residues. Trimming removed 4 bases from V and 2 bases from J, with 11 bases in between. CDR3 in amino acids: CASSPGVGQETQYF. As DNA, the CDR3 is TGCGCCAGCAGCCCCGGAGTAGGGCAAGAGACCCAGTACTTC.

V gene TRBV7-9 combines with J gene TRBJ2-7, with unresolved D. Germline V gene sequence: CDR1 SEHNR, CDR2 FQNEAQ (reference sequence). Trimming cost V 1 base and J 0 bases, with 7 bases left between them. This CDR3 is 14 amino acids long. CDR3 nucleotide sequence: TGTGCCAGCAGCTTAGACGGCACCTCCTACGAGCAGTACTTC. Its protein product is CASSLDGTSYEQYF.

The V gene is TRBV19, the J gene TRBJ2-5; D assignment may be TRBD1 or TRBD2 (5 bases each). Between the trimmed V and J ends, which lost 6 bases and 7 bases, there was a span of 18 bases. Looked up from germline, CDR1 is LNHDA and CDR2 is SQIVND (reference sequence). This CDR3 is 14 amino acids long. This CDR3 is CASRSGQPGGTQYF. DNA for the CDR3: TGTGCCAGTAGGTCGGGGCAGCCCGGAGGGACCCAGTACTTC.

This chain links TRBV10-3 with TRBJ2-5, with TRBD1 matching 7 bases. J was trimmed by 2 bases and V by 9 bases; bases with no gene match: 12. The CDR3 has 15 amino acids. Per germline, CDR1 ENHRY and CDR2 SYGVKD. The chain's CDR3 is CAIKASTGSQETQYF. In nucleotides, the CDR3 is TGTGCCATTAAGGCTTCGACAGGGTCTCAAGAGACCCAGTACTTC.

The chain links TRBV14 to TRBJ2-5; 10 nucleotides align to TRBD1. The CDR3 contains 14 residues. Trimming cost V 4 bases and J 2 bases; bases outside gene matches: 1. Looked up from germline, CDR1 is SGHDN and CDR2 is FVKESK. The chain's CDR3 is CASSLGQGQETQYF. In DNA form, the CDR3 reads TGTGCCAGCAGCCTGGGACAGGGGCAAGAGACCCAGTACTTC.

This chain joins TRBV21-1 and TRBJ2-7; the tabulated D call, TRBD2, remains unverified against the DNA. TRBV21-1 is a recognized pseudogene. This CDR3 region has 13 residues. The CDR3 region is CASSKVCQLEQYF. The CDR3 coding sequence is TGTGCCAGCAGCAAAGTGTGCCAACTGGAGCAGTACTTC.

The CDR3 bases are TGTGCCTGGAGTGGGGGACTAGCGGGGTACGAGCAGTACTTC. This translates into CAWSGGLAGYEQYF. This sequence joins TRBV30 and TRBJ2-7; 13 positions match TRBD2. Trimming cost V 1 base and J 4 bases; bases outside gene matches: 1. CDR3 length equals 14 residues. The germline gives CDR1 GTSNPN, CDR2 SVGIG (reference sequence).

The CDR3: CASSERGTYEQYF. The CDR3 nucleotides read TGTGCCAGCAGTGAACGGGGAACCTACGAGCAGTACTTC. The rearrangement links TRBV6-1 to TRBJ2-7; weak D call: TRBD2 (5 bases). CDR3 length equals 13 residues. In germline, CDR1 is MNHNS, CDR2 SASEGT. The ends were cut back, 2 bases at V and 2 bases at J, with 7 bases in the middle.

The chain joins TRBV6-5 to TRBJ1-5; D is perhaps TRBD1 (5 bases). Germline CDR1 and CDR2: MNHEY and SVGAGI. Trimming took off 5 bases at V and 5 bases at J, with 13 bases between the two ends. The CDR3 runs to 14 residues. CDR3 nucleotides: TGTGCCAGCAGTCTGTCCGGGGCCTATCAGCCCCAGCATTTT. Encoded protein: CASSLSGAYQPQHF.

The chain joins TRBV12-3 or TRBV12-4 to TRBJ1-1, with D maybe TRBD1 (6 bases). V lost 6 bases to trimming and J lost 11 bases, with 19 bases between them. The CDR3 is 13 amino acids. In nucleotides, the CDR3 is TGTGCCAGCAGCCCCCGACAGGAGTTTGTGGCTTTCTTT. It yields the protein CASSPRQEFVAFF.

J is TRBJ2-7 and V is TRBV6-5; D could derive from TRBD1 or TRBD2 (5 bases each). Trimming left V 6 bases short and J 3 bases short, with 9 bases between. This CDR3 has 12 amino acids. Looked up from germline, CDR1 is MNHEY and CDR2 is SVGAGI. CDR3 bases: TGTGCCAGCAGGGGACGGCGCTACGAGCAGTACTTC. The encoded protein is CASRGRRYEQYF.

This chain uses TRBV7-2 with TRBJ2-7; 8 positions match TRBD2. The CDR3 is 14 amino acids. Germline-derived CDR1 and CDR2 are SGHTA and FQGNSA. Losses at the gene ends were 6 bases for V and 3 bases for J; bases not matched to a gene: 7. CDR3 amino acids: CASSTGTSIYEQYF. The CDR3, as DNA: TGTGCCAGCAGTACCGGGACTAGTATCTACGAGCAGTACTTC.

This chain connects TRBV18 to TRBJ1-2; 8 bases are shared with TRBD1. CDR1 is KGHSH and CDR2 is LQKENI in the germline V gene. V was clipped by 3 bases and J by 12 bases; unmatched bases: 9. The CDR3 spans 13 residues. The CDR3 nucleotides read TGTGCCAGCTCACCCGACAGGGGAGGCAGCAACACCTTC. This sequence encodes CASSPDRGGSNTF.

This chain links TRBV5-1 with TRBJ1-1; maybe TRBD1 (6 bases). The CDR3 is 15 amino acids. The V and J ends lost 0 bases and 5 bases respectively, with 14 bases between them. Germline V gene sequence: CDR1 SGHRS, CDR2 YFSETQ. CDR3 nucleotide sequence: TGCGCCAGCAGCTTGGCCCCAGGGGCTAATACTGAAGCTTTCTTT. Protein: CASSLAPGANTEAFF.

The chain links TRBV7-9 to TRBJ2-1; 12 positions agree with TRBD2. The CDR3 spans 15 residues. The germline V gene has CDR1 SEHNR and CDR2 FQNEAQ (reference sequence). V shed 4 bases, J shed 9 bases, and the junction held 7 bases outside the gene matches. The chain's CDR3 is CASSSSGRAFGEQFF. DNA for the CDR3: TGTGCCAGCAGCTCTAGCGGGAGGGCCTTCGGTGAGCAGTTCTTC.